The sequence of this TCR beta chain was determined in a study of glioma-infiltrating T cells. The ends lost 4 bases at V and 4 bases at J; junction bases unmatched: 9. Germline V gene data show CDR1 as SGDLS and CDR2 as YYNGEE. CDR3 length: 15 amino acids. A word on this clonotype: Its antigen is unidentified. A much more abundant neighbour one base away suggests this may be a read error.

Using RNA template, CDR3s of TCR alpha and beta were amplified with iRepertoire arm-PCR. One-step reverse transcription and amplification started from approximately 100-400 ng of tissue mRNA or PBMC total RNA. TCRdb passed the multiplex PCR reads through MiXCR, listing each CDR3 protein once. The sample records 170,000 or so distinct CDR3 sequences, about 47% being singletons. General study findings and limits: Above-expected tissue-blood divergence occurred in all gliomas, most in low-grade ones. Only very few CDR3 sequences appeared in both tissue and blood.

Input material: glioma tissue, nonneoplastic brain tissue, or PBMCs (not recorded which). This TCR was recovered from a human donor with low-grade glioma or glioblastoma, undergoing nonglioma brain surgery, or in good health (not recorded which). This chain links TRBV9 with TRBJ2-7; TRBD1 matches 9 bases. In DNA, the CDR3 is TGTGCCAGCAGCTACCGGGACAGGGCTAGGTACGAGCAGTACTTC. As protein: CASSYRDRARYEQYF.